What follows are 14 T cell receptor beta chains derived from one specimen sequenced in a study of T cell changes during pregnancy in multiple sclerosis. Sequencing was performed with immunoSEQ multiplex PCR; in TCRdb, only in-frame clones are kept and a portion is missing. The table includes about 60,000 clones, around 93% detected once. Sequenced material: peripheral blood, taken in the first trimester of pregnancy. These receptors were collected from a female donor with multiple sclerosis, enrolled in a pregnancy study.

J is TRBJ1-4 and V is TRBV7-9; D not certain. The V end lost 5 bases, the J end lost 4 bases, and 11 bases lay between the germline ends. Germline V CDR1 and CDR2: SEHNR, FQNEAQ (reference sequence). The CDR3 is 14 amino acids. This chain's CDR3 is CASSLIGGNEKLFF. DNA for the CDR3: TGTGCCAGCAGCCTAATTGGCGGTAATGAAAAACTGTTTTTT. Supplemented by reference TRBV7-9 and TRBJ1-4, the full variable domain reads DTGVSQNPRHKITKRGQNVTFRCDPISEHNRLYWYRQTLGQGPEFLTYFQNEAQLEKSRLLSDRFSAERPKGSFSTLEIQRTEQGDSAMYLCASSLIGGNEKLFFGSGTQLSVL.

This chain connects TRBV27 to TRBJ1-2, with D maybe TRBD1 (6 bases). Germline V gene sequence: CDR1 MNHEY, CDR2 SMNVEV (reference sequence). V shed 4 bases and J shed 8 bases, with 11 bases lying between them. The CDR3 has 12 residues. The CDR3 sequence: CASSYQGLGYTF. CDR3 nucleotides: TGTGCCAGCAGTTACCAGGGGTTAGGCTACACCTTC.

V gene TRBV19 combines with J gene TRBJ2-7, with D perhaps matching TRBD1 (6 bases). Germline V gives CDR1 LNHDA, CDR2 SQIVND (reference sequence). The V end lost 5 bases, the J end lost 1 base, and 18 bases lay between the germline ends. The length of the CDR3 is 16 residues. CDR3 nucleotides: TGTGCCAGTAGTTCATGGACAGAAGGGGAGTCCTACGAGCAGTACTTC. Amino acids: CASSSWTEGESYEQYF.

This clone was counted a single time. The chain is built from TRBV11-3 and TRBJ2-6; D may be TRBD1 (6 bases). CDR3 length: 18 residues. Germline V gene sequence: CDR1 SGHNT, CDR2 YENEEA. Trimming removed 1 base from V and 0 bases from J, with 13 bases in between. The CDR3 nucleotides read TGTGCCAGCAGCTTAGGGAAGGGACAAGCCTCTGGGGCCAACGTCCTGACTTTC. Residues: CASSLGKGQASGANVLTF.

This clone was picked up one time. The chain links TRBV29-1 to TRBJ2-7, with 8 bases aligning to TRBD2. The germline V gene encodes CDR1 SQVTM and CDR2 ANQGSEA. This CDR3 has 13 amino acids. V gave up 5 bases and J gave up 0 bases; unmatched junction bases: 3. CDR3: CSVRGGSSYEQYF. Written as DNA, the CDR3 is TGCAGCGTTCGGGGGGGGAGCTCCTACGAGCAGTACTTC.

The V and J genes are TRBV7-2 and TRBJ1-6; no reliable D call. CDR3 length: 15 residues. Germline V gives CDR1 SGHTA, CDR2 FQGNSA. Deletions cut 5 bases from V and 7 bases from J, with 15 bases between. The CDR3 region has the DNA TGTGCCAGCAGCCTCCCCACATCCCCCAATTCACCCCTCCACTTT. This encodes CASSLPTSPNSPLHF.

The rearrangement uses TRBV7-3 and TRBJ2-3, with a weak D call TRBD2 (5 bases). The CDR3 extends over 12 amino acids. CDR1 and CDR2 (germline): SGHTA, FQGTGA. V was pared by 6 bases and J by 6 bases, with 10 bases between. The CDR3 nucleotides are TGTGCCAGCAGTCGTCCGGGGGATACGCAGTATTTT. Protein sequence: CASSRPGDTQYF.

The rearrangement uses TRBV5-6 and TRBJ1-2, with 7 bases identical to TRBD1. V trimming: 4 bases; J trimming: 4 bases; junction bases outside the gene matches: 4. CDR1 and CDR2 from the germline V gene are SGHDT and YYEEEE. The CDR3 extends over 13 amino acids. The CDR3 loop reads CASSNDRAYGYTF. Here the CDR3 DNA reads TGTGCCAGCAGCAACGACAGGGCCTATGGCTACACCTTC. Filled out from reference TRBV5-6 and TRBJ1-2, the complete variable domain reads DAGVTQSPTHLIKTRGQQVTLRCSPKSGHDTVSWYQQALGQGPQFIFQYYEEEERQRGNFPDRFSGHQFPNYSSELNVNALLLGDSALYLCASSNDRAYGYTFGSGTRLTVV.

The chain employs TRBV7-2 and TRBJ2-7; a possible D gene is TRBD1 (5 bases). The CDR3 is 16 amino acids. Germline CDR1 reads SGHTA; CDR2 reads FQGNSA. V was shortened by 4 bases and J by 2 bases, with 18 bases between the two germline ends. The DNA for the CDR3 is TGTGCCAGCAGCTCCCGGGTAGGGGCAGGCGCCTACGAGCAGTACTTC. It is translated as CASSSRVGAGAYEQYF.

The count of this clone is one. The chain couples TRBV7-9 to TRBJ2-1; 8 bases match TRBD1. The CDR3 contains 18 residues. Germline CDR1 SEHNR, CDR2 FQNEAQ (reference sequence). With V trimmed by 5 bases and J by 5 bases, 17 bases remained unmatched. This chain's CDR3 is CASSPASADRAGNNEQFF. In DNA form, the CDR3 reads TGTGCCAGCAGCCCGGCCTCGGCGGACAGGGCGGGAAACAATGAGCAGTTCTTC.

The rearrangement joins TRBV9 to TRBJ2-5; 7 bases match TRBD2. This CDR3 has 14 residues. CDR1 is SGDLS, CDR2 YYNGEE, per germline. The ends lost 4 bases at V and 2 bases at J; junction bases unmatched: 5. Here the CDR3 reads CASSPLAKQETQYF. CDR3 in DNA: TGTGCCAGCAGCCCACTAGCGAAGCAAGAGACCCAGTACTTC.

The chain couples TRBV11-3 to TRBJ2-1; possibly TRBD1 for D (6 bases). Germline V gene data show CDR1 as SGHNT and CDR2 as YENEEA. V lost 6 bases and J lost 9, with 18 bases in between. The CDR3 length is 14 residues. For the CDR3, the DNA is TGTGCCAGCAGTCAGGGGTCAGGGGTTCGTGAGCAGTTCTTC. Residues: CASSQGSGVREQFF. Together with reference TRBV11-3 and TRBJ2-1, the CDR3 gives the full variable domain: EAGVVQSPRYKIIEKKQPVAFWCNPISGHNTLYWYLQNLGQGPELLIRYENEEAVDDSQLPKDRFSAERLKGVDSTLKIQPAELGDSAVYLCASSQGSGVREQFFGPGTRLTVL.

The rearrangement uses TRBV9 and TRBJ2-3, with TRBD1 identical over 10 bases. The CDR3 runs to 16 residues. Looked up from germline, CDR1 is SGDLS and CDR2 is YYNGEE. With V trimmed by 2 bases and J by 4 bases, 7 bases remained unmatched. As DNA, the CDR3 is TGTGCCAGCAGCGTCCGACAGGGGGCGTTGGCAGATACGCAGTATTTT. Translated: CASSVRQGALADTQYF.

J is TRBJ1-1 and V is TRBV7-2; D may be TRBD1 (6 bases). This CDR3 spans 13 amino acids. V was clipped by 8 bases and J by 8 bases, with 18 bases between them. CDR1 and CDR2 from the germline V gene are SGHTA and FQGNSA. CDR3 coding DNA: TGTGCCAGCCTTAAGGGGGTAGGACAGGAAGCTTTCTTT. Translation gives CASLKGVGQEAFF.